The rows below give T cell receptor beta chains drawn from one sample of a study of T cell repertoires in ileal Crohn's disease. Profiling relied on immunoSEQ multiplex PCR, and the TCRdb table lists in-frame clones only, not all of them. Here the sample spans 13,000 to 15,000 clones, 75% to 85% being singletons. Sequencing was performed on ileal tissue. The receptors here all came from an adult with Crohn's disease. Both conserved end residues are part of each CDR3. D genes are given only for firm matches. Rows give clone size only sometimes, using once, few, many, or a class for an expanded clone.

J gene	V gene	clone size	D gene	CDR3 protein	CDR3 DNA
TRBJ2-1	TRBV19	NA	TRBD2	CASSRSSGGRINEQFF	TGTGCCAGTAGTAGGTCTAGCGGGGGCCGAATCAATGAGCAGTTCTTC
TRBJ2-7	TRBV27	NA	NA	CASSPRFYSYEQYF	TGTGCCAGCAGTCCCAGGTTTTACTCCTACGAGCAGTACTTC
TRBJ2-2	TRBV5-6	NA	TRBD1	CASSLFGTGITGELFF	TGTGCCAGCAGCTTGTTCGGGACAGGGATCACCGGGGAGCTGTTTTTT
TRBJ2-1	TRBV6-1	NA	TRBD1	CASETGWTNEQFF	TGTGCCAGCGAGACAGGGTGGACGAATGAGCAGTTCTTC
TRBJ2-2	TRBV6-1	NA	TRBD1	CASSPDRVNGGELFF	TGTGCCAGCAGCCCGGACAGGGTAAATGGCGGGGAGCTGTTTTTT
TRBJ2-7	TRBV30	NA	NA	CAWRDRSYEQYF	TGTGCCTGGAGGGACAGATCCTACGAGCAGTACTTC
TRBJ1-5	TRBV4-2	NA	NA	CASRLAGQGSNQPQHF	TGTGCCAGCAGACTCGCCGGGCAGGGGTCAAATCAGCCCCAGCATTTT
TRBJ2-2	TRBV19	once	TRBD2	CASSIRLAGGDTGELFF	TGTGCCAGTAGTATAAGACTAGCGGGAGGGGACACCGGGGAGCTGTTTTTT
TRBJ2-7	TRBV5-6	NA	TRBD1	CASSFSGQGATGPYEQYF	TGTGCCAGCAGCTTTTCTGGACAGGGGGCGACCGGCCCCTACGAGCAGTACTTC
TRBJ2-7	TRBV10-3	NA	TRBD2	CAISVSGTSYEQYF	TGTGCCATCAGTGTTAGCGGGACCTCCTACGAGCAGTACTTC
TRBJ1-1	TRBV6-1	once	NA	CASSPRGRGTEAFF	TGTGCCAGCAGCCCGAGGGGGAGGGGGACTGAAGCTTTCTTT
TRBJ1-5	TRBV21-1	NA	NA	CASSKDSRSNQPQHF	TGTGCCAGCAGCAAAGATAGCAGAAGCAATCAGCCCCAGCATTTT
TRBJ2-1	TRBV29-1	NA	TRBD2	CSVALAGAAEQFF	TGCAGCGTTGCGCTAGCGGGAGCCGCTGAGCAGTTCTTC
TRBJ1-4	TRBV21-1	hyperexpanded	NA	CASSKGRGVKEKLFF	TGTGCCAGCAGCAAAGGGCGGGGAGTGAAAGAAAAACTGTTTTTT
TRBJ2-1	TRBV18	NA	TRBD1	CASSPGTGGGEQFF	TGTGCCAGCTCACCGGGGACAGGGGGCGGTGAGCAGTTCTTC
TRBJ1-2	TRBV15	NA	NA	CATSNRAGGLDGYTF	TGTGCCACCAGCAACCGAGCCGGGGGGCTGGATGGCTACACCTTC
TRBJ1-1	TRBV4-3	NA	NA	CASSQELGADEAFF	TGCGCCAGCAGCCAAGAATTGGGGGCTGATGAAGCTTTCTTT
TRBJ2-7	TRBV4-3	NA	TRBD1	CASSRNRGSSYEQYF	TGCGCCAGCAGCCGCAACAGGGGAAGCTCCTACGAGCAGTACTTC
TRBJ1-2	TRBV25-1	NA	NA	CASSRSQDYGYTF	TGTGCCAGCAGTCGGTCCCAGGACTATGGCTACACCTTC
TRBJ1-2	TRBV28	NA	TRBD1	CASSPGQGALDYGYTF	TGTGCCAGCAGTCCCGGACAGGGGGCGCTGGACTATGGCTACACCTTC
TRBJ1-1	TRBV27	NA	NA	CASSSPPGDAFF	TGTGCCAGCAGTTCCCCTCCGGGGGATGCTTTCTTT
TRBJ2-7	TRBV5-1	few	TRBD2	CASSGGTTDFSYEQYF	TGCGCCAGCAGCGGAGGGACTACTGACTTCTCCTACGAGCAGTACTTC
TRBJ2-7	TRBV6-5	NA	TRBD1	CASRTRQGAEEQYF	TGTGCCAGCCGAACGCGGCAGGGGGCAGAAGAGCAGTACTTC
TRBJ1-4	TRBV6-5	NA	NA	CASSGRRRAGEKLFF	TGTGCCAGCAGTGGTAGACGCAGGGCTGGGGAAAAACTGTTTTTT
TRBJ1-2	TRBV5-1	NA	TRBD1	CASSLAINRGRNYGYTF	TGCGCCAGCAGCTTGGCCATTAACAGGGGCCGGAACTATGGCTACACCTTC
TRBJ1-1	TRBV5-1	few	NA	CASSLVLSNTEAFF	TGCGCCAGCAGCTTGGTTTTATCGAACACTGAAGCTTTCTTT
TRBJ2-5	TRBV15	NA	NA	CATSRAEETQYF	TGTGCCACCAGCAGAGCCGAGGAGACCCAGTACTTC